What follows are 31 T cell receptor beta chains derived from one specimen sequenced in a study of control samples from healthy donors and cancer patients (dated by TCRdb to the early 2020s). The method was the immunoSEQ multiplex PCR assay. Imported from immuneACCESS, the table was reduced by TCRdb to in-frame sequences with V and J called. These copies leave out some clones; in studies compared against another copy, an unresolved V gene accounts for under half, and the cause of the remainder is not known. This sample comprises 90,000 to 130,000 clones, approximately 84% of them detected only once. The biggest ten clones account for roughly 6.5% of the sample. Sequencing was performed on blood. The receptors here all came from a man between 18 and 35 years old in good health.

This clone was detected only a few times. This sequence joins TRBV5-1 and TRBJ1-1; D is ambiguous. Germline loops: CDR1 SGHRS, CDR2 YFSETQ. The CDR3 has 14 residues. Trimming pared 1 base from V and 5 bases from J, leaving 12 bases between. Written as DNA, the CDR3 is TGCGCCAGCAGCTTGAGTGGTGGCCGGACTGAAGCTTTCTTT. As protein: CASSLSGGRTEAFF.

V is TRBV4-2 and J is TRBJ2-5, with 7 bases matching TRBD2. After removal of 1 base from V and 9 bases from J, the junction contained 8 bases not matched to a gene. This CDR3 spans 14 amino acids. The germline gives CDR1 LGHNA, CDR2 YNFKEQ. The CDR3 sequence: CASSQGAGSGAQYF. The CDR3 DNA reads as TGTGCCAGCAGCCAAGGAGCGGGGTCCGGGGCCCAGTACTTC.

In its sample, this clone was seen once. The V call is TRBV2, the J call TRBJ2-2; either TRBD1 or TRBD2 may fit D (5 bases each). V shed 5 bases and J shed 2 bases, with 9 bases lying between them. There are 14 residues in the CDR3. Germline V gene lookup returns CDR1 SNHLY and CDR2 FYNNEI. CDR3 bases: TGTGCCAGCAGTCGGGACCGCAACACCGGGGAGCTGTTTTTT. This translates into CASSRDRNTGELFF.

J is TRBJ1-4 and V is TRBV5-5; the match to TRBD1 covers 8 bases. J was trimmed by 8 bases and V by 0 bases; bases with no gene match: 9. Germline CDR1 reads SGHKS; CDR2 reads YYEKEE (reference sequence). This CDR3 contains 16 residues. CDR3 in amino acids: CASSLASGGDLEKLFF. DNA for the CDR3: TGTGCCAGCAGCTTGGCCTCAGGGGGCGATCTAGAAAAACTGTTTTTT.

This chain links TRBV6-5 with TRBJ1-4, with 12 nucleotides matching TRBD1. Germline V lookup: CDR1 MNHEY, CDR2 SVGAGI. The V segment lost 6 bases and the J segment 8 bases; nucleotides outside the gene matches: 4. The CDR3 has 14 amino acids. CDR3 nucleotides: TGTGCCAGCAGAGGGGACAGGGGGCGGGAAAAACTGTTTTTT. It encodes CASRGDRGREKLFF.

The chain has TRBV13 and TRBJ2-3; D is perhaps TRBD2 (5 bases). Trimming took off 2 bases at V and 1 base at J, with 10 bases between the two ends. Germline CDR1 and CDR2: PRHDT and FYEKMQ (reference sequence). The CDR3 covers 15 residues. CDR3 region: CASSLRLGGTDTQYF. The CDR3 bases are TGTGCCAGCAGCTTAAGGCTGGGAGGCACAGATACGCAGTATTTT.

The chain uses TRBV24-1 and TRBJ1-1, with 9 bases aligning to TRBD1. Germline V CDR1 and CDR2: KGHDR, SFDVKD. J lost 4 bases, V lost 4 bases, and 12 bases had no gene match. The CDR3 has 17 residues. In nucleotides, the CDR3 is TGTGCCACCAGTGAGGGAGGGACAGGGTTCCCCCCCACTGAAGCTTTCTTT. Encoded protein: CATSEGGTGFPPTEAFF.

The DNA for the CDR3 is TGTGCTAGTGGTTTCGGCCCAGGGACAGGGACAGAGACCCAGTACTTC. Its protein product is CASGFGPGTGTETQYF. The chain employs TRBV12-5 and TRBJ2-5, with 9 positions matching TRBD1. Per germline, CDR1 LGHNT and CDR2 FRNRAP. CDR3 length: 16 amino acids. Trimming removed 3 bases from V and 4 bases from J; junction bases left unmatched: 9.

This clone was recorded a few times. The CDR3 sequence is CASRDSSSRNEQYF. The CDR3 DNA sequence: TGTGCCAGCAGGGACAGTTCTAGTAGGAACGAGCAGTACTTC. This chain uses TRBV27 with TRBJ2-7, with D possibly being TRBD1 (6 bases). Germline V lookup: CDR1 MNHEY, CDR2 SMNVEV (reference sequence). V lost 6 bases to trimming and J lost 5 bases, with 17 bases between them. CDR3 length: 14 amino acids.

The CDR3 spells CAWSLGGATGELFF. Written as DNA, the CDR3 is TGTGCCTGGAGCCTCGGGGGCGCGACCGGGGAGCTGTTTTTT. The chain joins TRBV30 to TRBJ2-2; D is possibly TRBD1 or TRBD2 (6 bases each). CDR1 GTSNPN and CDR2 SVGIG come from the germline V gene (reference sequence). Trimming pared 3 bases from V and 5 bases from J, leaving 13 bases between. The CDR3 runs to 14 residues.

This clone has a single count. The gene calls are TRBV5-1 and TRBJ1-1; the match to TRBD1 covers 7 bases. Germline values: CDR1 SGHRS, CDR2 YFSETQ. V shed 4 bases and J 1 base; nucleotides not matched to a gene: 7. This CDR3 is 15 amino acids long. The chain's CDR3 is CASSRRDSSNTEAFF. CDR3 DNA sequence: TGCGCCAGCAGCCGACGGGACAGTTCGAACACTGAAGCTTTCTTT.

The CDR3 here is CASSQSSNQETQYF. The CDR3 bases are TGTGCCAGCTCGCAGAGCAGTAACCAAGAGACCCAGTACTTC. This chain links TRBV18 with TRBJ2-5; D gene ambiguous. This CDR3 spans 14 amino acids. Germline lookup yields CDR1 KGHSH and CDR2 LQKENI. The germline V and J ends were trimmed by 6 bases and 0 bases, with 11 bases remaining between them.

The chain recombines TRBV29-1 with TRBJ1-1, with D hard to call. CDR3 length equals 12 residues. From germline, CDR1 is SQVTM and CDR2 ANQGSEA. Trimming shortened V by 7 bases and J by 5 bases, and 14 bases separated the two germline ends. The CDR3 region has the DNA TGCAGCGCTACCGAGGGCAGGACTGAAGCTTTCTTT. Translating gives CSATEGRTEAFF.

V is TRBV25-1 and J is TRBJ1-2; TRBD1 aligns across 9 bases. The CDR3 runs to 14 residues. Germline V gene lookup returns CDR1 MGHDK and CDR2 SYGVNS. The trim removed 6 bases at V and 3 bases at J, leaving 5 bases unmatched. Here the CDR3 reads CASRGTGSDYGYTF. The CDR3 nucleotides are TGTGCCAGCAGAGGGACAGGGAGCGACTATGGCTACACCTTC.

The chain carries TRBV12-3 or TRBV12-4 and TRBJ1-4; TRBD1 matches at 7 bases. V was clipped by 6 bases and J by 7 bases; unmatched bases: 5. This CDR3 comprises 13 residues. In DNA, the CDR3 is TGTGCCAGCAGCTACGACAGGGTTGAAAAACTGTTTTTT. Translation gives CASSYDRVEKLFF.

This rearrangement joins TRBV7-9 to TRBJ2-5; no clear D gene. The CDR3 is made up of 15 amino acids. V shed 5 bases and J shed 5 bases, with 18 bases lying between them. CDR1 and CDR2 (germline): SEHNR, FQNEAQ (reference sequence). The CDR3 DNA is TGTGCCAGCAGCCCCCCGGCCGTGGCGGTTGAGACCCAGTACTTC. It yields the protein CASSPPAVAVETQYF.

This chain joins TRBV6-4 and TRBJ2-1, with unresolved D. The germline V and J ends were trimmed by 2 bases and 2 bases, with 10 bases remaining between them. There are 15 residues in the CDR3. Looked up from germline, CDR1 is MRHNA and CDR2 is SNTAGT. The CDR3 bases are TGTGCCAGCAGTGACCTGGGTCTGCCCTACAATGAGCAGTTCTTC. Amino acids: CASSDLGLPYNEQFF.

The chain uses TRBV5-5 and TRBJ2-2; 7 positions agree with TRBD2. The CDR3 is 17 residues long. Looked up from germline, CDR1 is SGHKS and CDR2 is YYEKEE (reference sequence). V shed 2 bases and J 0 bases; nucleotides not matched to a gene: 7. The CDR3, as DNA: TGTGCCAGCAGCTTACTTCCCGGGACTACGAACACCGGGGAGCTGTTTTTT. Translation: CASSLLPGTTNTGELFF.

V gene TRBV4-1 combines with J gene TRBJ1-1; 8 bases map to TRBD1. With V trimmed by 2 bases and J by 11 bases, 4 bases remained unmatched. CDR3 length: 12 amino acids. CDR1 and CDR2 (germline): MGHRA, YSYEKL. The CDR3 protein is CASSQLTGDAFF. For the CDR3, the DNA is TGCGCCAGCAGCCAATTGACAGGGGATGCTTTCTTT.

The genes are TRBV9 and TRBJ2-3; D perhaps matches TRBD2 (6 bases). The V gene's germline CDR1 is SGDLS and CDR2 YYNGEE. The CDR3 runs to 17 residues. Trimming removed 0 bases from V and 1 base from J, with 15 bases in between. CDR3 protein: CASSVGGGVSRTDTQYF. In nucleotides, the CDR3 is TGTGCCAGCAGCGTAGGCGGCGGGGTTTCCCGCACAGATACGCAGTATTTT.

J is TRBJ1-1 and V is TRBV7-8, with TRBD1 as a possible D gene (6 bases). The V gene's germline CDR1 is SGHVS and CDR2 FQNEAQ. The CDR3 runs 15 residues. Trimming stripped 10 bases from V and 4 bases from J, with 22 bases between. CDR3 amino acids: CATTLGRGRPTEAFF. The CDR3 DNA is TGTGCCACCACCCTCGGTAGGGGGAGGCCCACTGAAGCTTTCTTT.

The rearrangement links TRBV14 to TRBJ2-3; D ambiguous. V lost 1 base and J 2 bases, leaving 10 bases between the germline ends. This CDR3 has 15 residues. CDR1 and CDR2 (germline): SGHDN, FVKESK. The CDR3 reads CASSQGTLDTDTQYF. CDR3 nucleotide sequence: TGTGCCAGCAGCCAAGGAACGTTAGACACAGATACGCAGTATTTT.

This sequence joins TRBV19 and TRBJ1-3, with unresolved D. The CDR3 extends over 13 amino acids. The V and J ends lost 5 bases and 5 bases respectively, with 10 bases between them. The germline V gene has CDR1 LNHDA and CDR2 SQIVND (reference sequence). This CDR3 reads CASSVPGRNTIYF. The CDR3 bases are TGTGCCAGTAGTGTCCCTGGCAGAAACACCATATATTTT. The whole variable domain, remainder taken from reference TRBV19 and TRBJ1-3, is DGGITQSPKYLFRKEGQNVTLSCEQNLNHDAMYWYRQDPGQGLRLIYYSQIVNDFQKGDIAEGYSVSREKKESFPLTVTSAQKNPTAFYLCASSVPGRNTIYFGEGSWLTVV.

The CDR3 DNA sequence: TGTGCCAGCAGTTACTCGAAGGGGATGGAGCCCCAGCATTTT. It codes for CASSYSKGMEPQHF. The chain is built from TRBV6-6 and TRBJ1-5, with a tentative D call TRBD1 (5 bases). CDR1 is MNHNY and CDR2 is SVGAGI in the germline V gene (reference sequence). V gave up 0 bases and J gave up 8 bases, with 11 bases separating them. The CDR3 totals 14 residues.

V and J are TRBV6-5 and TRBJ1-2, with D tentatively TRBD1 (5 bases). Trimming took 7 bases from V and 4 from J, leaving 16 bases between them. Germline values: CDR1 MNHEY, CDR2 SVGAGI. The CDR3 extends over 14 amino acids. The CDR3 region has the DNA TGTGCCAGCATTGTTCAGAGGGGTCTCTATGGCTACACCTTC. Protein sequence: CASIVQRGLYGYTF.

The chain links TRBV28 to TRBJ2-2, with TRBD1 matching 7 bases. V shed 11 bases and J 4 bases; nucleotides not matched to a gene: 10. This CDR3 is built from 14 residues. The germline V gene has CDR1 MDHEN and CDR2 SYDVKM. The CDR3: CAVNRGGFTGELFF. The CDR3 DNA is TGTGCCGTCAACAGGGGTGGTTTCACCGGGGAGCTGTTTTTT.

The chain is built from TRBV28 and TRBJ1-4, with 9 positions matching TRBD1. After removal of 5 bases from V and 8 bases from J, the junction contained 12 bases not matched to a gene. The germline CDR1 and CDR2 sequences are MDHEN and SYDVKM. This CDR3 contains 16 residues. This chain's CDR3 is CASSPPLQGAPEKLFF. The CDR3 DNA is TGTGCCAGCAGTCCCCCCCTACAGGGGGCACCGGAAAAACTGTTTTTT.

In this sample, this clone turned up a few times. The chain has TRBV7-2 and TRBJ1-2; D is unclear. The CDR3 extends over 14 amino acids. V was clipped by 1 base and J by 4 bases, with 10 bases between them. Germline V lookup: CDR1 SGHTA, CDR2 FQGNSA. Here the CDR3 DNA reads TGTGCCAGCAGCTTAGAGGTTGCAGGCTATGGCTACACCTTC. Its translation is CASSLEVAGYGYTF.

The chain carries TRBV25-1 and TRBJ1-1; D possibly corresponds to TRBD1 (5 bases). The V gene lost 5 bases and the J gene lost 3 bases, with 16 bases spanning the gap. Germline-derived CDR1 and CDR2 are MGHDK and SYGVNS. This CDR3 spans 15 amino acids. The chain's CDR3 is CASSPRPEGDTEAFF. The DNA for the CDR3 is TGTGCCAGCAGTCCACGGCCCGAAGGGGACACTGAAGCTTTCTTT.

The rearrangement joins TRBV5-5 to TRBJ1-2; 11 nucleotides align to TRBD1. The germline V gene encodes CDR1 SGHKS and CDR2 YYEKEE (reference sequence). The V and J ends lost 3 bases and 8 bases, in that order; junction bases with no gene match: 15. The CDR3 runs to 17 residues. The CDR3 bases are TGTGCCAGCAGCTCTCAATACCTGGACAGGGGGCTTCGAGGCTACACCTTC. Translating it yields CASSSQYLDRGLRGYTF.

The V call is TRBV9, the J call TRBJ1-2, with D perhaps matching TRBD1 (6 bases). The V gene lost 6 bases and the J gene lost 7 bases, with 10 bases spanning the gap. This CDR3 contains 11 residues. Germline V lookup: CDR1 SGDLS, CDR2 YYNGEE. The CDR3 is CASTGGGGYTF. CDR3 coding DNA: TGTGCCAGCACGGGAGGGGGTGGCTACACCTTC.